This T cell receptor beta chain was retrieved from a study of control samples from healthy donors and cancer patients. With 3 bases removed from V and 6 bases from J, the gap between germline ends came to 5 bases. Per the germline V gene, CDR1 is MDHEN and CDR2 is SYDVKM. The CDR3 loop spans 11 amino acids. Profiled with immunoSEQ multiplex PCR; TCRdb holds only in-frame clones, not every one. The table includes 98,000 or so clones, approximately 82% detected once. This chain uses TRBV28 with TRBJ1-1; no definite D call. The TCR comes from a man aged 18 to 30 in good health. The sample taken for sequencing was blood. The CDR3 nucleotides read TGTGCCAGCAGTTTTGACGCTGAAGCTTTCTTT. Its translation is CASSFDAEAFF.